This T cell receptor (beta chain) was identified during a study of control samples from healthy donors and cancer patients. Method: immunoSEQ multiplex PCR; TCRdb's copy keeps in-frame clones and lacks some. The listing records about 200,000 clones. In germline, CDR1 is SGHRS, CDR2 YFSETQ. This CDR3 comprises 13 residues. V was clipped by 4 bases and J by 5 bases; unmatched bases: 4. The chain links TRBV5-1 to TRBJ1-2; 8 nucleotides line up with TRBD1. The sequence was obtained from a woman aged 30 to 39 in good health. Sequencing input: blood. The CDR3, as DNA: TGCGCCAGCAGCCTGGACAGGGAATATGGCTACACCTTC. Translation gives CASSLDREYGYTF.